Sequencing of this TCR beta chain was carried out in a study of blood T cell repertoires in COVID-19. On the study more broadly: Donors in the United States, Italy and Spain gave samples during acute or convalescent COVID-19. In each case, the material was cDNA or gDNA derived from T cells, B-cell-depleted T cells, or PBMCs.

This CDR3 is 17 amino acids long. Germline CDR1 reads LGHDT; CDR2 reads YNNKEL (reference sequence). Trimming left V 0 bases short and J 1 base short, with 13 bases between. Per the original methods: Reference gene primer amplification in the assay estimated nucleated cell counts. Sequencing used immunoSEQ multiplex PCR; TCRdb keeps in-frame clones, though not all of them. The D gene and trimming were derived from the DNA, and the V and J assignments and clone size from that table. The data hold about 300,000 clones, with around 85% observed a single time. Enrolled during active infection, Seattle patients were then followed longitudinally.

The TCR sequence derives from a human donor with COVID-19, enrolled during active disease. The donor label of this sample is uncertain. Material for sequencing was peripheral blood. The J gene is TRBJ1-3, the V gene TRBV3-1 (or the pseudogene TRBV3-2), with no clear D. The CDR3 sequence is CASSQDLSSSSGNTIYF. In nucleotides, the CDR3 is TGTGCCAGCAGCCAAGATCTTAGCAGTTCGTCTGGAAACACCATATATTTT.